The clone carrying this T cell receptor beta chain was counted only a few times. Its cognate antigen is unknown. The junction departs from the called germline gene at one end, perhaps through a read error. Genomic DNA, the template, was used for profiling of the TCR beta VDJ and CDR3. One entry per CDR3 protein results from TCRdb running MiXCR on the reads. This sample has 400,000 to 450,000 distinct CDR3 sequences, with 65% to 80% found just once. This sample is drawn from a study of CD8+CD57+ T cells in acquired aplastic anemia. Findings and limits, study-wide: The number of CD8+ CDR3 sequences shared by patients and controls was fewer than 35.

The CDR3 has 13 residues. CDR1 LGHNA and CDR2 YSLEER come from the germline V gene. The sequencing sample was made of sorted CD4+, CD8+, or CD8+CD57+ T cells (not recorded which) from PBMCs. V and J are TRBV4-3 and TRBJ1-2; 7 bases match TRBD1. The receptor was derived from a human donor in good health, serving as a control. DNA for the CDR3: TGCGCCAGCAGCGAAGGGACAGCTTATGGCTACGCCTTC. It encodes CASSEGTAYGYAF.